These 25 T cell receptor delta chains came from one sample sequenced in a study of γδ T cells in repeated Plasmodium falciparum infection. TCRdb re-analyzed the multiplex PCR reads via CATT. The top ten hold over 8.5% of the sample, which has about 93,000 delta-chain clones, 0.8% to 1% seen once. Gammadelta T cells were flow-sorted from PBMC into Vgamma9/Vdelta2+ and Vdelta2-negative populations for bulk analysis. Source material: gamma-delta T cells from blood. The receptors stem from a pool of human donors (malaria-infected and uninfected, not separated).

As concerns this clone: The mismatch at residue 10 between this DNA's translation and the TCRdb protein of a much larger clone likely reflects a read error; the protein shown is translated from the DNA. The V and J genes are TRDV2 and TRDJ1; 11 bases line up with TRDD3. Assignment of the J gene here rests on matching the DNA to germline, because TCRdb gives none. With V trimmed by 0 bases and J by 3 bases, 5 bases remained unmatched. In germline, CDR1 is GEAIGNYY, CDR2 EKD. The CDR3 runs to 16 residues. In nucleotides, the CDR3 is TGTGCCTGTGACACCGTGGGGGATACGGGGCCCGATAAACTCATCTTT. This codes for CACDTVGDTGPDKLIF.

This clone appeared a few times. A far larger clone is a single base away, which makes a read error likely. Other DNA sequences within the sample encode an identical CDR3. The genes are TRDV2 and TRDJ1; 7 bases are a match to TRDD3. The J gene, absent from TCRdb, was called here by matching the DNA to germline. Germline V gene sequence: CDR1 GEAIGNYY, CDR2 EKD. The CDR3 has 16 amino acids. The DNA of the CDR3 is TGTGCTTGTGACACACTCTGGGGGCCACACACCGATAAACTCATCTTT. Residues: CACDTLWGPHTDKLIF.

This clone has a handful of counts. The protein in TCRdb stems from a much larger clone and differs at residue 11 from this DNA's translation, likely a read error; here the protein is translated from the DNA. This rearrangement joins TRDV1 to TRDJ1; tentatively, D is TRDD2 (5 bases). Since TCRdb gives no J gene, matching the DNA to germline was used here to assign it. The V end was cut by 1 base, the J end by 0 bases, with 30 bases between. The CDR3 is 22 amino acids. Germline V gene data show CDR1 as TSWWSYY and CDR2 as QGS. The CDR3 nucleotides are TGTGCTCTTGGGGAACCTTACTACGTGGGTCTCATCCCTACGCCATACACCGATAAACTCATCTTT. It encodes CALGEPYYVGLIPTPYTDKLIF.

As for this clone: The TCRdb record carries a much larger clone's protein, which differs from this DNA's translation at residue 11; a read error is the likely cause, and the protein listed here is the DNA translation. The genes are TRDV2 and TRDJ1, with 11 bases lining up with TRDD3. Here the J gene was assigned by germline matching of the DNA, as TCRdb has none. Per the germline V gene, CDR1 is GEAIGNYY and CDR2 is EKD. This CDR3 spans 19 amino acids. Trimming at V came to 0 bases and at J to 0 bases, leaving 11 bases not matched to a gene. The CDR3 loop reads CACDTGIWGIHGYTDKLIF. CDR3 bases: TGTGCCTGTGACACCGGGATCTGGGGGATACACGGGTACACCGATAAACTCATCTTT.

On this clone: TCRdb has a much larger clone's protein, which differs at residue 4 from the translation of this DNA, likely because of a read error; what is shown is the protein translated from the DNA. The chain uses TRDV2 and TRDJ1, with D perhaps being TRDD2 or TRDD3 (6 bases each). No J segment appears in TCRdb, so it was assigned here by matching the sequence to germline. V was trimmed by 5 bases and J by 4 bases, leaving 28 bases between them. The CDR3 spans 18 residues. Germline-derived CDR1 and CDR2 are GEAIGNYY and EKD. CDR3 sequence: CACVQMAFPGDGSDKLIF. The CDR3 DNA reads as TGTGCCTGTGTCCAAATGGCCTTCCCGGGGGACGGGAGCGATAAACTCATCTTT.

This clone was recorded a few times. The TCRdb protein, from a much larger clone, departs from this DNA's translation at residue 5, likely by read error; the protein shown derives from the DNA. The chain combines TRDV3 with TRDJ1, with 12 positions matching TRDD3. No J gene was available from TCRdb, and it was assigned here by a germline match of the DNA. The CDR3 is 16 amino acids. CDR1 and CDR2 (germline): TVYSNPD, GDNSRS (reference sequence). With V trimmed by 4 bases and J by 3 bases, 12 bases remained unmatched. CDR3 sequence: CASGLYWGIQPDKLIF. DNA for the CDR3: TGTGCCTCGGGGCTATACTGGGGGATACAACCCGATAAACTCATCTTT. Drawing the rest from reference TRDV3 and TRDJ1, the complete variable domain is CDKVTQSSPDQTVASGSEVVLLCTYDTVYSNPDLFWYRIRPDYSFQFVFYGDNSRSEGADFTQGRFSVKHILTQKAFHLVISPVRTEDSATYYCASGLYWGIQPDKLIFGKGTRVTVEP.

As concerns this clone: This likely stems from a read error, as it lies one base from a far larger clone. This sample includes further DNA sequences coding for the same CDR3. The gene calls are TRDV1 and TRDJ1, with D perhaps being TRDD2 or TRDD3 (5 bases each). The CDR3 consists of 19 residues. V was shortened by 3 bases and J by 0 bases, with 23 bases between the two germline ends. CDR1 TSWWSYY and CDR2 QGS come from the germline V gene. The CDR3 DNA sequence: TGTGCTCTTGGGGATCCCGGTCTTCCGGATAGGTCGTACACCGATAAACTCATCTTT. The encoded protein is CALGDPGLPDRSYTDKLIF.

Details on this clone: It is likely a read error: a sequence one base away is far more abundant. The identical CDR3 is also encoded by other nucleotide sequences in the sample. The V gene reported is TRDV2; the J gene is uncalled; TRDD3 reflects the table's D call only, with no check against the DNA. Germline V gene sequence: CDR1 GEAIGNYY, CDR2 EKD. The CDR3 consists of 18 residues. CDR3 bases: TGTGCCTGTGACACCCTGGGGATTTCTGTGGGGTACACCGATAAGCTCATCTTT. It specifies CACDTLGISVGYTDKLIF.

This clone has a handful of counts. For this DNA, TCRdb reports the protein of a much larger clone, which diverges at residue 3, most likely from a read error; the protein presented here is translated directly from the DNA. V is TRDV2 and J is TRDJ2; TRDD3 might be the D (6 bases). TCRdb lists no J gene, so it was determined here by aligning the DNA to germline. CDR3 size: 13 residues. Germline CDR1 GEAIGNYY, CDR2 EKD. Written as DNA, the CDR3 is TGTGCCTGGGACACCTGGGGGACAGCACAACTCTTCTTT. This encodes CAWDTWGTAQLFF.

This clone showed up just a few times. The protein given by TCRdb reflects a much larger clone and differs at residue 14 from this DNA's translation, likely from a read error; the protein shown is the DNA's translation. The J gene is TRDJ1, the V gene TRDV1, with D uncertain. The J gene was not available in TCRdb and was assigned here by matching the DNA to germline segments. CDR1 TSWWSYY and CDR2 QGS come from the germline V gene. This CDR3 has 20 amino acids. Trimming left V 1 base short and J 0 bases short, with 24 bases between. For the CDR3, the DNA is TGTGCTCTTGGGGAACCCCACCTATTTATCTCGCATGCGCACACCGATAAACTCATCTTT. It specifies CALGEPHLFISHAHTDKLIF.

Note on this clone: The TCRdb protein, from a much larger clone, departs from this DNA's translation at residue 3, likely by read error; the protein shown derives from the DNA. The V and J genes are TRDV2 and TRDJ1, with 8 bases lining up with TRDD3. Germline matching of the DNA provided the J gene here, since TCRdb leaves it blank. The germline V gene has CDR1 GEAIGNYY and CDR2 EKD. This CDR3 spans 16 amino acids. CDR3 loop: CAREQLGAPYTDKLIF. For the CDR3, the DNA is TGTGCCCGTGAGCAACTGGGGGCCCCGTACACCGATAAACTCATCTTT.

Note on this clone: A far larger clone is off by one base, so a read error is likely. Other nucleotide sequences in the sample specify the same CDR3. The CDR3 nucleotides read TGTGCCTGTGACACCGTGGGGGATACTTTGACAGCACAACTCTTTTTT. It encodes CACDTVGDTLTAQLFF. V gene TRDV2 was called; the J gene was not; TRDD3 was called by the table and not checked on the DNA. The CDR3 length is 16 residues. CDR1 is GEAIGNYY and CDR2 is EKD in the germline V gene.

With regard to this clone: TCRdb assigns this DNA the protein of a much larger clone, which departs from its translation at residue 19; this likely reflects a read error, and the protein shown comes from translating the DNA. The V call is TRDV2, the J call TRDJ1, with 13 bases matching TRDD3. TCRdb carries no J gene annotation; the J gene was assigned here by matching the DNA with germline. The V gene's germline CDR1 is GEAIGNYY and CDR2 EKD. The CDR3 loop spans 22 amino acids. The DNA for the CDR3 is TGTGCCTGTGACACCGTTCAACCCCACTGGGGGATACGCCCGAATCACACCGATGAACTCATCTTT. Its translation: CACDTVQPHWGIRPNHTDELIF.

This clone was seen a few times. TCRdb has a much larger clone's protein, which differs at residue 20 from the translation of this DNA, likely because of a read error; what is shown is the protein translated from the DNA. Here the V gene is TRDV2, but the J gene went uncalled; TRDD3 is the table's D call and was not checked against the DNA. This CDR3 contains 22 residues. Looked up from germline, CDR1 is GEAIGNYY and CDR2 is EKD. The CDR3 sequence: CACARPSPSIYWGIEYTDKPIF. The DNA for the CDR3 is TGTGCCTGTGCCCGACCTTCCCCTTCTATATATTGGGGGATAGAGTACACCGATAAACCCATCTTT.

There are many counts of this clone. A read error is the likely source, as a far larger clone sits one nucleotide away. Different DNA sequences within this sample yield the same CDR3. No J gene was named, though the V gene is TRDV2; no check of the table's D call, TRDD3, against the DNA was made. CDR3 length equals 20 residues. CDR1 GEAIGNYY and CDR2 EKD come from the germline V gene. CDR3 residues: CACDTIPTGGLIELTAQLFF. The CDR3 DNA reads TGTGCCTGTGACACTATCCCTACTGGGGGATTAATTGAGTTGACAGCACAGCTCTTCTTT.

This clone was found a few times. TCRdb assigns this DNA the protein of a much larger clone, which departs from its translation at residues 3 and 9; this likely reflects a read error, and the protein shown comes from translating the DNA. The chain employs TRDV1 and TRDJ1; 8 positions match TRDD3. The CDR3 extends over 22 amino acids. Per the germline V gene, CDR1 is TSWWSYY and CDR2 is QGS. The CDR3, as DNA: TGTGCTCCTGGGGACGAATTCTCCCCCCGCACTGGCTGGGGGACGTACACCGATAAACTCATCTTT. Translation gives CAPGDEFSPRTGWGTYTDKLIF.

Turning to this clone: With only one base between it and a far larger clone, this is likely a read error. Within the sample, other DNA sequences also encode this same CDR3. J is TRDJ1 and V is TRDV1; 7 bases map to TRDD3. TCRdb carries no J gene annotation; the J gene was assigned here by matching the DNA with germline. In germline, CDR1 is TSWWSYY, CDR2 QGS. CDR3 length: 16 residues. With V trimmed by 0 bases and J by 3 bases, 7 bases remained unmatched. CDR3 region: CALGELRPGGPDKLIF. The CDR3 nucleotides are TGTGCTCTTGGGGAACTGCGCCCTGGGGGCCCCGATAAACTCATCTTT.

Turning to this clone: This DNA translates differently at residue 14 from the TCRdb protein, which is that of a much larger clone; a read error is likely, and the protein shown is the DNA's own translation. The CDR3 bases are TGTGCCTGTGACACGAAAGGGCCGGACCGAATATCGGGGACACGCGCGTTTTGTACCCAGCATGGACAGATGTTTTTC. It translates to CACDTKGPDRISGTRAFCTQHGQMFF. V usage is TRDV2 and J usage is TRDJ3; possibly TRDD3 for D (5 bases). The J gene, absent from TCRdb, was called here by matching the DNA to germline. Germline CDR1 reads GEAIGNYY; CDR2 reads EKD. V was trimmed by 1 base and J by 14 bases, leaving 50 bases between them. This CDR3 contains 26 residues.

This clone was seen a few times. The protein recorded in TCRdb matches a much larger clone and deviates from this DNA's translation at residue 8, suggesting a read error; the protein here is obtained by translating the DNA. The rearrangement joins TRDV1 to TRDJ1; TRDD3 is a possible D gene (5 bases). V lost 2 bases, J lost 3 bases, and 22 bases lay in between. This CDR3 is 18 amino acids long. Germline V gene sequence: CDR1 TSWWSYY, CDR2 QGS. The CDR3 loop reads CALGECTNGAGSADKLIF. CDR3 nucleotide sequence: TGTGCTCTTGGGGAATGTACTAACGGAGCTGGGAGCGCCGATAAACTCATCTTT.

This clone was recorded a few times. Translating this DNA gives a protein that differs at residue 11 from the TCRdb one, which belongs to a much larger clone; a read error is likely, and the protein shown is this translation. The J gene is TRDJ1, the V gene TRDV1; D not certain. The CDR3 consists of 12 residues. CDR1 is TSWWSYY, CDR2 QGS, per germline. The CDR3 DNA follows: TGTGCTCTTGGGGGGTGGACCGATAAACTCACCTTT. It translates to CALGGWTDKLTF.

With regard to this clone: TCRdb's protein, taken from a much larger clone, differs from this DNA's translation at residue 12, likely owing to a read error; the protein displayed comes from the DNA. V and J are TRDV2 and TRDJ4; TRDD3 aligns across 8 bases. The J gene comes from matching the DNA to germline here; TCRdb lacks it. This CDR3 has 18 amino acids. The germline V gene encodes CDR1 GEAIGNYY and CDR2 EKD. The J segment lost 3 bases and the V segment lost 0 bases, leaving 17 bases of the junction unmatched. The CDR3 DNA sequence: TGTGCCTGTGACACCGGACCTACAGACTGGGGGGTCCGTCGACCCCTGATCTTT. It yields the protein CACDTGPTDWGVRRPLIF.

A few counts support this clone. The protein in TCRdb stems from a much larger clone and differs at residue 12 from this DNA's translation, likely a read error; here the protein is translated from the DNA. The rearrangement joins TRDV2 to TRDJ1; 11 bases map to TRDD3. Germline matching of the DNA provided the J gene here, since TCRdb leaves it blank. From germline, CDR1 is GEAIGNYY and CDR2 EKD. The CDR3 spans 16 residues. The CDR3 protein is CACDPLMGDTTGKLIF. The CDR3 bases are TGTGCCTGTGACCCCCTAATGGGGGATACGACCGGTAAACTCATCTTT.

In its sample, this clone was seen a few times. A far larger clone is only one base removed, so a read error is likely. The sample holds other DNA sequences that translate to the same CDR3. J is TRDJ1 and V is TRDV1; 13 nucleotides align to TRDD3. The germline gives CDR1 TSWWSYY, CDR2 QGS. Germline trimming cut 3 bases from V and 3 bases from J; bases unmatched to any gene: 22. The CDR3 covers 22 residues. The CDR3 DNA reads as TGTGCTCTTGGGGAGAGACTCGTCCCTCGGGTTACTGGGGGATACGCGTCCGATAAACTCATCTTT. Translating gives CALGERLVPRVTGGYASDKLIF.

Turning to this clone: This sequence is one base from a far larger clone and is likely a read error. Other DNA sequences from this sample encode an identical CDR3 as well. No call exists for the J gene, whereas the V gene is TRDV2; the table's TRDD3 call for D was not verified on the DNA. Germline V gene data show CDR1 as GEAIGNYY and CDR2 as EKD. This CDR3 has 16 amino acids. The CDR3 nucleotides are TGTGCCTGTGACGCTTTGGGGGGCACGTACACCGATAAACTCATTTTT. It translates to CACDALGGTYTDKLIF.

Concerning this clone itself: The protein TCRdb lists belongs to a much larger clone and differs from this DNA's translation at residue 14, which points to a read error; the protein shown is made from the DNA. The V and J genes are TRDV1 and TRDJ1; 7 bases fit TRDD3. TCRdb lists no J gene, so it was determined here by aligning the DNA to germline. Germline V gene sequence: CDR1 TSWWSYY, CDR2 QGS. The trim removed 1 base at V and 6 bases at J, leaving 17 bases unmatched. The CDR3 totals 18 residues. DNA of the CDR3: TGTGCTCTTGGGGAACGTCGCCTGGGGGCTCCCAAGTCCAATAAACTCATCTTT. Residues: CALGERRLGAPKSNKLIF.